The 12 T cell receptor beta chains below all came from one sample that was sequenced in a study of shared clonotypes between healthy human individuals. The repertoire was sequenced with immunoSEQ multiplex PCR; TCRdb's copy has only in-frame clones and lacks some. This sample yields roughly 1.4 million clones, of which around 98.5% are seen a single time; about 0.4% belongs to the top ten. Sequenced input: naive CD4+ T cells sorted from blood. Subset meaning: CD45RA+ positively selected. Receptors originate from a man under 40 in good health.

Note on this clone: Other nucleotide sequences in the sample specify the same CDR3. J is TRBJ1-5 and V is TRBV7-2; D not resolved. Germline loops: CDR1 SGHTA, CDR2 FQGNSA. The CDR3 loop spans 12 amino acids. Trimming pared 3 bases from V and 5 bases from J, leaving 5 bases between. DNA for the CDR3: TGTGCCAGCAGCTTTGGGGATCAGCCCCAGCATTTT. Protein: CASSFGDQPQHF.

The rearrangement uses TRBV9 and TRBJ2-2, with a weak D call TRBD2 (6 bases). The CDR3 covers 16 residues. Germline CDR1 is SGDLS and CDR2 is YYNGEE. Trimming stripped 0 bases from V and 6 bases from J, with 15 bases between. The CDR3 DNA reads as TGTGCCAGCAGCGTAGACGCTAGCGTGGTCGCCGGGGAGCTGTTTTTT. Its translation: CASSVDASVVAGELFF.

The chain combines TRBV28 with TRBJ2-2; TRBD2 aligns across 12 bases. Germline values: CDR1 MDHEN, CDR2 SYDVKM. CDR3 length: 16 amino acids. V was clipped by 0 bases and J by 7 bases; unmatched bases: 3. The CDR3 protein is CASSLWRTSGDGELFF. CDR3 nucleotide sequence: TGTGCCAGCAGTTTATGGAGGACTAGCGGGGACGGGGAGCTGTTTTTT.

In this sample, this clone turned up once. The V gene is TRBV11-2, the J gene TRBJ1-1; unclear D gene. The CDR3 extends over 14 amino acids. The germline V gene has CDR1 SGHAT and CDR2 FQNNGV. The V gene lost 5 bases and the J gene lost 0 bases, with 10 bases spanning the gap. The CDR3 DNA reads TGTGCCAGCAGCCTCGGTGTGGTGAACACTGAAGCTTTCTTT. Translated: CASSLGVVNTEAFF.

The chain employs TRBV27 and TRBJ2-3; the match to TRBD1 covers 8 bases. The CDR3 consists of 14 residues. Germline V gives CDR1 MNHEY, CDR2 SMNVEV (reference sequence). V lost 5 bases, J lost 3 bases, and 4 bases stayed unmatched. In DNA form, the CDR3 reads TGTGCCAGCAGTGACAGGGGTAAAACAGATACGCAGTATTTT. It yields the protein CASSDRGKTDTQYF.

CDR3 sequence (DNA): TGTGCCAGCAGCCTCCACTCAATAAGTACCGGGGAGCTGTTTTTT. Amino acids: CASSLHSISTGELFF. V is TRBV14 and J is TRBJ2-2; the D is unclear. Germline CDR1 SGHDN, CDR2 FVKESK. This CDR3 has 15 residues. V lost 4 bases to trimming and J lost 5 bases, with 14 bases between them. Using reference TRBV14 and TRBJ2-2 for the parts outside the CDR3, the full variable domain is EAGVTQFPSHSVIEKGQTVTLRCDPISGHDNLYWYRRVMGKEIKFLLHFVKESKQDESGMPNNRFLAERTGGTYSTLKVQPAELEDSGVYFCASSLHSISTGELFFGEGSRLTVL.

This rearrangement joins TRBV18 to TRBJ1-4; 7 bases agree with TRBD1. The J segment lost 6 bases and the V segment lost 6 bases, leaving 7 bases of the junction unmatched. The length of the CDR3 is 14 residues. Per the germline V gene, CDR1 is KGHSH and CDR2 is LQKENI. CDR3 bases: TGTGCCAGCTCCCGACAGGGACGCGATGAAAAACTGTTTTTT. It yields the protein CASSRQGRDEKLFF.

Worth noting for this clone: Other DNA sequences in this sample translate to the same CDR3. This chain connects TRBV28 to TRBJ2-3, with D possibly being TRBD1 (5 bases). The CDR3 consists of 13 residues. Germline V gene data show CDR1 as MDHEN and CDR2 as SYDVKM. V was trimmed by 6 bases and J by 0 bases, leaving 7 bases between them. The CDR3 is CASSRDSTDTQYF. The DNA for the CDR3 is TGTGCCAGCAGCAGGGATAGCACAGATACGCAGTATTTT.

Only one count was recorded for this clone. The chain joins TRBV19 to TRBJ1-4; D gene uncertain. The germline V gene encodes CDR1 LNHDA and CDR2 SQIVND (reference sequence). V was pared by 3 bases and J by 8 bases, with 16 bases between. There are 15 residues in the CDR3. In DNA, the CDR3 is TGTGCCAGTAGTATGAATTGGCGGGGATACGAAAAACTGTTTTTT. Its translation is CASSMNWRGYEKLFF.

CDR3 in DNA: TGTGCCAGCAGCTTAGATGAGGGGAATGAGCAGTTCTTC. Residues: CASSLDEGNEQFF. V is TRBV11-3 and J is TRBJ2-1; D is perhaps TRBD1 or TRBD2 (5 bases each). CDR1 and CDR2 (germline): SGHNT, YENEEA. The CDR3 spans 13 residues. The germline V and J ends were trimmed by 0 bases and 7 bases, with 7 bases remaining between them.

The chain uses TRBV25-1 and TRBJ1-1; perhaps TRBD1 as D (5 bases). The germline V and J ends were trimmed by 3 bases and 2 bases, with 10 bases remaining between them. Germline CDR1 reads MGHDK; CDR2 reads SYGVNS. The CDR3 runs 14 residues. The CDR3 loop reads CASSEVGVNTEAFF. The CDR3 region has the DNA TGTGCCAGCAGTGAGGTAGGGGTCAACACTGAAGCTTTCTTT.

The V call is TRBV9, the J call TRBJ1-2; a weak D match, TRBD1 (5 bases). The CDR3 consists of 14 residues. The germline gives CDR1 SGDLS, CDR2 YYNGEE. V shed 0 bases and J shed 4 bases, with 10 bases lying between them. The CDR3 spells CASSVVQGTYGYTF. The CDR3 region has the DNA TGTGCCAGCAGCGTAGTCCAGGGTACCTATGGCTACACCTTC.